This T cell receptor beta chain was captured by sequencing in a study of OX40 agonist ivuxolimab in advanced cancers. Overall study findings and caveats: Among the lowest peripheral clonal expansion occurred in 0.1-3.0 mg/kg partial responders. Both blood CD4+ and CD8+ T cells showed clonal growth by week 6 at 0.1 to 3.0 mg/kg. Normalized expansion of T-cell clones was also low for some nonresponders.

Trimming took off 7 bases at V and 0 bases at J, with 9 bases between the two ends. CDR3 length: 13 residues. CDR1 and CDR2 (germline): WSHSY, SAAADI. With respect to this clone: Its antigen is still unknown.

Data came from immunoSEQ multiplex PCR; TCRdb stores just in-frame clones and leaves some out. This sample has about 69,000 clones; approximately 90% occur once, and the top ten carry 5.5% to 8%. The sample here was CD4+ or CD8+ T cells sorted from blood, taken in a trial of the OX40 agonist ivuxolimab. This chain connects TRBV10-2 to TRBJ1-2; no clear D. The receptor comes from an adult with an advanced solid tumor such as melanoma, head and neck, liver or kidney cancer. In DNA, the CDR3 is TGCGCCAGCACGGGCAGCTCTAACTATGGCTACACCTTC. This encodes CASTGSSNYGYTF.